The sequence of this T cell receptor (beta chain) was determined in a study of T cells in localized non-small cell lung cancer. Overall study results and limits: Researchers found a median around 61 of the top 100 tumor clones in adjacent lung. Longer overall survival was seen with higher T cell density measured in blood. Heterogeneity cannot be ruled out, as sequencing used one tumor region only.

About this clone: Its antigen is still unknown.

Trimming at V came to 4 bases and at J to 10 bases, leaving 7 bases not matched to a gene. This CDR3 spans 13 amino acids. Germline CDR1 is SGHNT and CDR2 is YENEEA. Method: immunoSEQ multiplex PCR; TCRdb's copy keeps in-frame clones and lacks some. This table has about 27,000 clones, 90% appearing once. The chain employs TRBV11-3 and TRBJ2-1; TRBD1 aligns across 7 bases. The sample was peripheral blood, taken before any cancer treatment. This receptor was identified in a woman aged 40 to 75 with stage I lung adenocarcinoma. CDR3 bases: TGTGCCAGCAGCTCGTCCGCACAGGGGGAGCAGTTCTTC. It yields the protein CASSSSAQGEQFF.